This T cell receptor beta chain was sequenced during a study of cytomegalovirus exposure and HLA in healthy donors. The V end was cut by 7 bases, the J end by 5 bases, with 14 bases between. There are 12 residues in the CDR3. Germline CDR1 reads SQVTM; CDR2 reads ANQGSEA. Repertoires were generated with immunoSEQ multiplex PCR, while TCRdb's copy carries only in-frame clones and drops some. There are about 130,000 clones in the sample; 89% occur only once, and 0.95% to 1.5% lies in the top ten. Whole-study findings and limits: That first-cohort TCR clusters tended to co-occur in the 90 to 150 validation repertoires was found in a later analysis. The dataset shows that most TCR sequences were rare, while some public TCRs occurred in many donors.

Concerning this clone itself: Its specificity is not known.

The sequence was obtained from a woman between 18 and 30 years old in good health and CMV-seronegative. The specimen was PBMCs. The J gene is TRBJ2-5, the V gene TRBV29-1; tentatively, D is TRBD2 (5 bases). The CDR3 DNA sequence: TGCAGCGGGACGGGGTTCTTGGAGACCCAGTACTTC. Translated: CSGTGFLETQYF. The whole variable domain, remainder taken from reference TRBV29-1 and TRBJ2-5, is SAVISQKPSRDICQRGTSLTIQCQVDSQVTMMFWYRQQPGQSLTLIATANQGSEATYESGFVIDKFPISRPNLTFSTLTVSNMSPEDSSIYLCSGTGFLETQYFGPGTRLLVL.